The clone carrying this T cell receptor (beta chain) has at least ten counts. This entry belongs to a study of T cells in Graves' hyperthyroidism and ophthalmopathy. It was RNA transcripts that yielded the amplified TCR beta CDR3 regions. In the first-round RT-PCR of the TCR CDR3, the HTBI primer set was used. MiXCR was run by TCRdb on the multiplex PCR reads, yielding one entry per CDR3 protein. The data show fewer than 450,000 distinct CDR3 sequences, approximately 17% seen once. It was at first hyperthyroidism diagnosis, before any ophthalmopathy symptoms, that the blood sample was taken. Cells are PBMCs isolated from 10 ml of fresh blood. Per germline, CDR1 MDHEN and CDR2 SYDVKM. The CDR3 is 13 residues long. V was pared by 3 bases and J by 5 bases, with 11 bases between.

Sample: blood. The receptor's source is a woman aged 25-40 years with Graves' hyperthyroidism that later progressed to Graves' ophthalmopathy. V gene TRBV28 combines with J gene TRBJ2-7, with D hard to call. The CDR3 region is CASSFSRGNEQYF. The CDR3 nucleotides are TGTGCCAGCAGTTTCTCCCGCGGTAACGAGCAGTACTTC.